These 9 T cell receptor beta chains were all obtained from the same sample, sequenced in a study of blood T cell repertoires in COVID-19. Some clones are missing from TCRdb's copy, which holds only in-frame ones; the method was immunoSEQ multiplex PCR. Of hundreds of thousands of clones listed, about four fifths were seen once; the top ten hold about 4.8%. Sequenced input: PBMCs or T cells enriched from blood (not recorded which). The receptors stem from a woman aged 45-65 years who had been exposed to COVID-19.

This clone was recorded only once. The gene calls are TRBV6-5 and TRBJ2-2; 9 bases align to TRBD1. CDR1 is MNHEY and CDR2 is SVGAGI in the germline V gene. This CDR3 comprises 15 residues. Unmatched junction bases numbered 5, after V lost 7 bases and J lost 2 bases. The CDR3 region has the DNA TGTGCCAGCAAGGGGGACAGGGCCAACACCGGGGAGCTGTTTTTT. Translated: CASKGDRANTGELFF.

The V call is TRBV9, the J call TRBJ2-3; D is unclear. The CDR3 totals 14 residues. Germline V gene sequence: CDR1 SGDLS, CDR2 YYNGEE. With 0 bases removed from V and 1 base from J, the gap between germline ends came to 6 bases. CDR3 DNA: TGTGCCAGCAGCGTAGGTGCAGGCACAGATACGCAGTATTTT. Translated: CASSVGAGTDTQYF.

This clone occurred once. The genes are TRBV7-6 and TRBJ1-2; 7 nucleotides line up with TRBD1. The CDR3 runs 14 residues. Trimming removed 2 bases from V and 5 bases from J; junction bases left unmatched: 5. Germline loops: CDR1 SGHVS, CDR2 FNYEAQ. The CDR3: CASSLFAGGYGYTF. Written as DNA, the CDR3 is TGTGCCAGCAGCTTATTCGCAGGGGGTTATGGCTACACCTTC.

This clone appeared a single time. The chain links TRBV6-1 to TRBJ2-7, with 7 nucleotides matching TRBD1. Germline V gene lookup returns CDR1 MNHNS and CDR2 SASEGT. CDR3 size: 15 residues. Trimming removed 2 bases from V and 2 bases from J; junction bases left unmatched: 6. The CDR3 nucleotides read TGTGCCAGCAGTGAACGTTACAGGGGCCCCTACGAGCAGTACTTC. The encoded protein is CASSERYRGPYEQYF.

V is TRBV18 and J is TRBJ1-2, with 9 nucleotides matching TRBD1. V was clipped by 8 bases and J by 6 bases; unmatched bases: 13. The CDR3 runs 15 residues. Germline CDR1 reads KGHSH; CDR2 reads LQKENI. CDR3 nucleotide sequence: TGTGCCAGCGTGAACGCCGGGACAGGGTGGAATGGCTACACCTTC. Translated, it gives CASVNAGTGWNGYTF. The variable domain in full, with the rest retrieved from reference TRBV18 and TRBJ1-2, is NAGVMQNPRHLVRRRGQEARLRCSPMKGHSHVYWYRQLPEEGLKFMVYLQKENIIDESGMPKERFSAEFPKEGPSILRIQQVVRGDSAAYFCASVNAGTGWNGYTFGSGTRLTVV.

On this clone: The same CDR3 is also encoded by other DNA sequences in this sample. The V gene is TRBV3-1 (or the pseudogene TRBV3-2), the J gene TRBJ2-3; TRBD2 aligns across 12 bases. Germline V lookup: CDR1 LGHDT, CDR2 YNNKEL (reference sequence). V trimming: 5 bases; J trimming: 1 base; junction bases outside the gene matches: 4. This CDR3 comprises 16 residues. The CDR3 is CASSLRTSGGTDTQYF. The CDR3 DNA is TGTGCCAGCAGCTTACGGACTAGCGGGGGCACAGATACGCAGTATTTT.

This clone came up once. V is TRBV20-1 and J is TRBJ2-1, with D maybe TRBD2 (5 bases). V was cut by 6 bases and J by 8 bases, with 11 bases left in between. This CDR3 region has 11 residues. The germline CDR1 and CDR2 sequences are DFQATT and SNEGSKA (reference sequence). The CDR3 spells CSARRHHEQFF. Written as DNA, the CDR3 is TGCAGTGCCAGGAGGCACCATGAGCAGTTCTTC.

The chain couples TRBV6-5 to TRBJ2-1; possible D gene TRBD2, 6 bases. Between the trimmed V and J ends, which lost 7 bases and 6 bases, there was a span of 16 bases. This CDR3 is 14 amino acids long. Germline-derived CDR1 and CDR2 are MNHEY and SVGAGI. The CDR3 spells CASTRDSPSNEQFF. The DNA for the CDR3 is TGTGCCAGCACCCGGGACTCCCCGTCCAATGAGCAGTTCTTC.

The gene calls are TRBV23-1 and TRBJ1-1; 7 bases fit TRBD1. TRBV23-1 is identified as an open reading frame with a role that is uncertain. CDR3 length: 17 residues. J gave up 2 bases and V 0 bases, and 9 bases lay outside the gene matches. The CDR3 is CASSQSCFGTDNTEAFF. CDR3 sequence (DNA): TGCGCCAGCAGTCAATCGTGTTTTGGGACAGATAACACTGAAGCTTTCTTT.